Shown below are 28 T cell receptor beta chains from a single sample sequenced in a study of blood T cells in healthy people across ages. Alongside a J-beta primer mix, a sample-barcoded 5' primer served in a second PCR lasting roughly 6 to 11 cycles. Using its own MiXCR run on the 5' RACE reads, TCRdb lists one record per CDR3 protein. Altogether approximately 850,000 distinct CDR3 sequences are present, about 42% being singletons, with the ten largest covering around 18%. The specimen sequenced was blood. These receptors were collected from a man aged 55 to 70 in good health.

The chain recombines TRBV2 with TRBJ1-2; no clear D. The germline gives CDR1 SNHLY, CDR2 FYNNEI. There are 13 residues in the CDR3. Trimming stripped 3 bases from V and 5 bases from J, with 10 bases between. The CDR3 loop reads CASSERAQYGYTF. For the CDR3, the DNA is TGTGCCAGCAGTGAGAGGGCCCAGTATGGCTACACCTTC.

This clonotype has a count of ten or more. The chain couples TRBV4-3 to TRBJ2-6; no firm D call. This CDR3 has 16 residues. With 0 bases removed from V and 0 bases from J, the gap between germline ends came to 6 bases. From germline, CDR1 is LGHNA and CDR2 YSLEER. CDR3 in amino acids: CASSQDFRSGANVLTF. The CDR3 region has the DNA TGCGCCAGCAGCCAAGATTTTCGCTCTGGGGCCAACGTCCTGACTTTC.

This clonotype occurred a few times. The gene calls are TRBV6-1 and TRBJ2-3; D gene unclear. V lost 3 bases and J 4 bases, leaving 26 bases between the germline ends. The CDR3 is 19 residues long. CDR1 is MNHNS and CDR2 is SASEGT in the germline V gene. DNA of the CDR3: TGTGCCAGCAGTGACTTAGGAGCCTCAAGTAAGCCTCAGTCAGATACGCAGTATTTT. Translated, it gives CASSDLGASSKPQSDTQYF.

DNA for the CDR3: TGCAGTGCAGCACTAGCGGGGGGGCTCCGAGGCTACGAGCAGTACTTC. This gives the protein CSAALAGGLRGYEQYF. The J gene is TRBJ2-7, the V gene TRBV20-1; TRBD2 matches 13 bases. V dropped 6 bases and J dropped 3; count of bases not matched to a gene: 11. The germline V gene has CDR1 DFQATT and CDR2 SNEGSKA (reference sequence). The CDR3 consists of 16 residues.

V gene TRBV10-3 combines with J gene TRBJ2-7, with TRBD1 identical over 7 bases. Looked up from germline, CDR1 is ENHRY and CDR2 is SYGVKD. The CDR3 loop spans 15 amino acids. After removal of 3 bases from V and 3 bases from J, the junction contained 8 bases not matched to a gene. The CDR3 sequence: CAISDFGQDVYEQYF. The CDR3, as DNA: TGTGCCATCAGTGATTTTGGACAGGACGTCTACGAGCAGTACTTC.

V gene TRBV6-2 or TRBV6-3 combines with J gene TRBJ1-1; TRBD1 matches at 7 bases. Germline trimming cut 6 bases from V and 0 bases from J; bases unmatched to any gene: 7. CDR1 is MNHEY, CDR2 SVGEGT, per germline. This CDR3 has 15 amino acids. CDR3 bases: TGTGCCAGCAGCAAGGGACAGCGCTTGAACACTGAAGCTTTCTTT. Encoded protein: CASSKGQRLNTEAFF.

This sequence joins TRBV7-2 and TRBJ2-3, with 11 bases aligning to TRBD2. With V trimmed by 5 bases and J by 4 bases, 8 bases remained unmatched. This CDR3 has 16 residues. Germline V gene data show CDR1 as SGHTA and CDR2 as FQGNSA. CDR3: CASSPQVSGGADTQYF. As DNA, the CDR3 is TGTGCCAGCAGCCCGCAGGTTAGCGGGGGGGCAGATACGCAGTATTTT.

The chain has TRBV20-1 and TRBJ2-1, with TRBD2 identical over 11 bases. V lost 0 bases and J lost 3; bases outside the gene matches: 4. The CDR3 has 16 residues. Germline CDR1 and CDR2: DFQATT and SNEGSKA (reference sequence). CDR3 bases: TGCAGTGCTAGAGATACGACTAGCGGGGACTACAATGAGCAGTTCTTC. This translates into CSARDTTSGDYNEQFF.

This clonotype was observed a few times. The chain recombines TRBV9 with TRBJ2-5, with TRBD2 identical over 13 bases. This CDR3 is built from 14 residues. CDR1 and CDR2 (germline): SGDLS, YYNGEE. Trimming cost V 3 bases and J 9 bases; bases outside gene matches: 5. The CDR3 loop reads CASSAGTSGEAQYF. In DNA form, the CDR3 reads TGTGCCAGCAGCGCAGGGACTAGCGGGGAGGCCCAGTACTTC.

This clonotype was observed a handful of times. The rearrangement uses TRBV11-2 and TRBJ2-1; 9 bases fit TRBD2. This CDR3 comprises 16 residues. The V and J ends lost 1 base and 9 bases, in that order; junction bases with no gene match: 10. Looked up from germline, CDR1 is SGHAT and CDR2 is FQNNGV. CDR3 nucleotide sequence: TGTGCCAGCAGCTTAGCCCTAGCGGGGCCCCAGGGTGAGCAGTTCTTC. Encoded protein: CASSLALAGPQGEQFF.

This chain joins TRBV10-3 and TRBJ1-2; D is perhaps TRBD1 (6 bases). V lost 2 bases and J lost 2, with 9 bases in between. CDR1 and CDR2 from the germline V gene are ENHRY and SYGVKD. This CDR3 contains 14 residues. The CDR3 DNA reads TGTGCCATCAGTGAGACGGGACACAACTATGGCTACACCTTC. This gives the protein CAISETGHNYGYTF.

DNA of the CDR3: TGTGCCAGCAGCTTGTTGGAAAGCTCCTACGAGCAGTACTTC. Amino acid sequence: CASSLLESSYEQYF. This sequence joins TRBV5-6 and TRBJ2-7; D unresolved. Germline CDR1 reads SGHDT; CDR2 reads YYEEEE. This CDR3 is 14 amino acids long. The V and J ends lost 1 base and 0 bases respectively, with 8 bases between them.

A few counts support this clonotype. The chain links TRBV6-1 to TRBJ2-1; D possibly corresponds to TRBD2 (6 bases). Germline lookup yields CDR1 MNHNS and CDR2 SASEGT. V lost 9 bases to trimming and J lost 5 bases, with 11 bases between them. CDR3 length: 12 residues. The CDR3 DNA follows: TGTGCCAGTCCCGGGACTCACAATGAGCAGTTCTTC. This encodes CASPGTHNEQFF.

The chain joins TRBV9 to TRBJ2-3; a possible D gene is TRBD2 (7 bases). Germline V CDR1 and CDR2: SGDLS, YYNGEE. The CDR3 is 21 residues long. The ends were cut back, 1 base at V and 5 bases at J, with 32 bases in the middle. The CDR3 sequence is CASSVRSGRGTSGIGRDTQYF. DNA of the CDR3: TGTGCCAGCAGCGTACGGTCAGGGAGGGGGACGAGTGGGATCGGGAGAGATACGCAGTATTTT.

The chain carries TRBV25-1 and TRBJ1-1; 9 positions agree with TRBD1. The V gene's germline CDR1 is MGHDK and CDR2 SYGVNS. Unmatched junction bases numbered 6, after V lost 6 bases and J lost 1 base. The CDR3 consists of 15 residues. The CDR3 nucleotides read TGTGCCAGCAGGAAAGCGGGACAGGGGAACACTGAAGCTTTCTTT. Translating gives CASRKAGQGNTEAFF.

J is TRBJ2-7 and V is TRBV6-1; D possibly corresponds to TRBD1 (6 bases). Trimming shortened V by 4 bases and J by 3 bases, and 10 bases separated the two germline ends. Germline V gene sequence: CDR1 MNHNS, CDR2 SASEGT. CDR3 length: 13 amino acids. The CDR3 region has the DNA TGTGCCAGCAGTGTGGGACACGACTACGAGCAGTACTTC. As protein: CASSVGHDYEQYF.

CDR3 sequence (DNA): TGTGCCAGCAGCCAAGATACGGGATACCACAATGAGCAGTTCTTC. It encodes CASSQDTGYHNEQFF. The gene calls are TRBV4-2 and TRBJ2-1; maybe TRBD2 (5 bases). Germline values: CDR1 LGHNA, CDR2 YNFKEQ. The CDR3 covers 15 residues. The ends were cut back, 0 bases at V and 5 bases at J, with 11 bases in the middle.

This chain uses TRBV2 with TRBJ2-5, with D unresolved. This CDR3 is 13 amino acids long. Germline CDR1 reads SNHLY; CDR2 reads FYNNEI. Trimming removed 3 bases from V and 1 base from J, with 6 bases in between. CDR3 sequence (DNA): TGTGCCAGCAGTGAGGCCCGCCAAGAGACCCAGTACTTC. Its translation is CASSEARQETQYF.

This clonotype appeared many times. The chain carries TRBV9 and TRBJ2-7; a weak D match, TRBD1 (6 bases). CDR1 and CDR2 (germline): SGDLS, YYNGEE. CDR3 size: 13 residues. The ends were cut back, 4 bases at V and 0 bases at J, with 8 bases in the middle. DNA of the CDR3: TGTGCCAGCAGCCCACAGGGCTCCTACGAGCAGTACTTC. Translated, it gives CASSPQGSYEQYF.

This clonotype was detected only once. The chain joins TRBV5-1 to TRBJ2-1; 11 positions match TRBD2. Germline V lookup: CDR1 SGHRS, CDR2 YFSETQ. The CDR3 runs to 16 residues. Trimming cost V 4 bases and J 4 bases; bases outside gene matches: 7. CDR3 in amino acids: CASSPRLAGNYNEQFF. The CDR3 region has the DNA TGCGCCAGCAGCCCGAGACTAGCGGGAAATTACAATGAGCAGTTCTTC.

The rearrangement uses TRBV3-1 and TRBJ1-6; no firm D call. Germline values: CDR1 LGHDT, CDR2 YNNKEL (reference sequence). V lost 0 bases to trimming and J lost 10 bases, with 16 bases between them. This CDR3 is built from 16 residues. CDR3 sequence: CASSQDRGQVVSPLHF. The CDR3 DNA follows: TGTGCCAGCAGCCAAGACCGAGGGCAGGTGGTCTCACCCCTCCACTTT.

The genes are TRBV6-5 and TRBJ2-2; TRBD1 matches 7 bases. Losses at the gene ends were 4 bases for V and 2 bases for J; bases not matched to a gene: 7. This CDR3 contains 16 residues. Germline assignment: CDR1 MNHEY and CDR2 SVGAGI. The CDR3 DNA reads TGTGCCAGCAGTTCCCTGGGACAGACAAACACCGGGGAGCTGTTTTTT. Amino acid sequence: CASSSLGQTNTGELFF.

V and J are TRBV27 and TRBJ1-2; TRBD1 aligns across 9 bases. Germline V gene data show CDR1 as MNHEY and CDR2 as SMNVEV (reference sequence). The CDR3 extends over 15 amino acids. With 4 bases clipped from V and 3 bases from J, the junction kept 6 bases outside the gene matches. The CDR3 DNA reads TGTGCCAGCAGTTCCCAGACAGGGGGTCACTATGGCTACACCTTC. This translates into CASSSQTGGHYGYTF.

The chain employs TRBV12-3 or TRBV12-4 and TRBJ2-7; D gene uncertain. Between the trimmed V and J ends, which lost 6 bases and 6 bases, there was a span of 15 bases. The CDR3 covers 13 residues. CDR3 protein: CASSPGSVVEQYF. The DNA for the CDR3 is TGTGCCAGCAGCCCCGGATCAGTTGTCGAGCAGTACTTC.

The chain carries TRBV20-1 and TRBJ1-5; D remains unclear. V was pared by 3 bases and J by 4 bases, with 19 bases between. CDR3 size: 16 residues. Germline V gives CDR1 DFQATT, CDR2 SNEGSKA (reference sequence). Here the CDR3 DNA reads TGCAGTGCTAGGGCATCGACCACTTCGGGGAATCAGCCCCAGCATTTT. Translated, it gives CSARASTTSGNQPQHF.

This clonotype appeared many times. The gene calls are TRBV20-1 and TRBJ1-1, with TRBD1 matching over 7 bases. The CDR3 has 15 residues. Trimming at V came to 7 bases and at J to 0 bases, leaving 11 bases not matched to a gene. CDR1 and CDR2 from the germline V gene are DFQATT and SNEGSKA (reference sequence). CDR3 DNA: TGCAGTGGGAGGGACAGAAAAAGAATGAACACTGAAGCTTTCTTT. Translation: CSGRDRKRMNTEAFF.

In its sample, this clonotype was seen a few times. This chain uses TRBV5-1 with TRBJ2-7, with 8 bases lining up with TRBD1. Germline V lookup: CDR1 SGHRS, CDR2 YFSETQ. J gave up 3 bases and V 2 bases, and 7 bases lay outside the gene matches. CDR3 length: 15 amino acids. The DNA of the CDR3 is TGCGCCAGCAGCTTCTCGACAGGGGTGTTCTACGAGCAGTACTTC. Translated: CASSFSTGVFYEQYF.

The genes are TRBV7-2 and TRBJ2-3; D remains unclear. With 2 bases removed from V and 6 bases from J, the gap between germline ends came to 6 bases. The CDR3 has 12 amino acids. Germline V gene sequence: CDR1 SGHTA, CDR2 FQGNSA. The CDR3 nucleotides are TGTGCCAGCAGCTTACGCCAGGATACGCAGTATTTT. Protein sequence: CASSLRQDTQYF.